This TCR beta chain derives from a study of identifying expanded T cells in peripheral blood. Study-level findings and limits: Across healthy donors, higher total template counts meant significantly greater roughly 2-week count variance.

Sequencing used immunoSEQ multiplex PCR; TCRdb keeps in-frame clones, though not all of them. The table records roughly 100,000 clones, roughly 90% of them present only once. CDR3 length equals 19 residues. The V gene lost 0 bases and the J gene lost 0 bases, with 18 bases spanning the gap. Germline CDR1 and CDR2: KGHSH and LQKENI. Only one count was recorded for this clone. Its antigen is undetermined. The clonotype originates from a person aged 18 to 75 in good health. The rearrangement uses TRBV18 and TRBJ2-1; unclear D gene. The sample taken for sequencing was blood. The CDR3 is CASSPPPLGPLSSYNEQFF. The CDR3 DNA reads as TGTGCCAGCTCACCACCTCCCCTCGGGCCGCTCAGCTCCTACAATGAGCAGTTCTTC.